The rows below give T cell receptor beta chains drawn from one sample of a study of blood T cell repertoires in COVID-19. Generated by immunoSEQ multiplex PCR, the TCRdb table keeps only in-frame clones and is missing some. Among around 170,000 clones listed, 88% were seen once. Sequencing was carried out using peripheral blood. The receptors derive from a man aged 55 to 70 with acute or convalescent COVID-19. The CDR3 runs from the conserved cysteine through the conserved F or W. Fields, in order: D gene, clone size, V gene, J gene, CDR3 protein, CDR3 DNA. The D gene is left open where the match is weak. Clone size is stated in some rows and not others, as once, few, many or a class when expanded.

TRBD2	few	TRBV7-3	TRBJ2-1	CASSLSPGLAIVNEQFF	TGTGCCAGCAGCTTAAGCCCGGGACTAGCGATTGTGAATGAGCAGTTCTTC
TRBD2	-	TRBV9	TRBJ2-7	CASSVGGINEQYF	TGTGCCAGCAGCGTGGGGGGGATCAACGAGCAGTACTTC
TRBD1	-	TRBV19	TRBJ1-2	CASSIQLSGTGDGYTF	TGTGCCAGTAGTATCCAGCTCTCCGGGACAGGGGATGGCTACACCTTC
-	-	TRBV10-2	TRBJ1-1	CASSLGGGNTEAFF	TGCGCCAGCAGCCTGGGTGGCGGGAACACTGAAGCTTTCTTT
-	-	TRBV11-3	TRBJ1-1	CASRRRDKNTEAFF	TGTGCCAGCAGACGCCGGGACAAGAACACTGAAGCTTTCTTT
-	-	TRBV24-1	TRBJ1-4	CATSDQQGSNEKLFF	TGTGCCACCAGTGACCAACAGGGTTCTAATGAAAAACTGTTTTTT
TRBD2	-	TRBV3-1/TRBV3-2	TRBJ2-5	CASSLAGGETQYF	TGTGCCAGCAGCCTAGCGGGGGGCGAGACCCAGTACTTC
-	-	TRBV6-2/TRBV6-3	TRBJ2-1	CASSYVGFGHEQFF	TGTGCCAGCAGTTACGTCGGGTTTGGTCATGAGCAGTTCTTC
-	-	TRBV1	TRBJ2-2	CTSSQGGLAGIGELFF	TGCACCAGCAGCCAAGGTGGACTAGCGGGAATCGGGGAGCTGTTTTTT
-	-	TRBV7-9	TRBJ1-1	CASSPFSGAGTEAFF	TGTGCCAGCAGCCCCTTTTCAGGGGCCGGCACTGAAGCTTTCTTT
-	-	TRBV10-3	TRBJ1-1	CAISESGGEAFF	TGTGCCATCAGTGAGTCAGGCGGGGAAGCTTTCTTT
-	-	TRBV5-1	TRBJ2-6	CASSLEGAGANVLTF	TGCGCCAGCAGCTTGGAGGGGGCTGGGGCCAACGTCCTGACTTTC
-	-	TRBV27	TRBJ1-2	CASRPGVVNYGYTF	TGTGCCAGCAGGCCAGGGGTTGTAAACTATGGCTACACCTTC
-	-	TRBV18	TRBJ1-1	CASHEGLENTEAFF	TGTGCCAGTCACGAGGGACTGGAGAACACTGAAGCTTTCTTT
-	-	TRBV7-9	TRBJ1-1	CASSFTGLNTEAFF	TGTGCCAGCAGCTTTACAGGGTTGAACACTGAAGCTTTCTTT
-	-	TRBV4-3	TRBJ1-1	CASSQAVSLNTEAFF	TGCGCCAGCAGCCAAGCGGTAAGTCTGAACACTGAAGCTTTCTTT
-	-	TRBV5-8	TRBJ1-6	CASSTRTFPLHF	TGTGCCAGCAGCACACGGACTTTTCCCCTCCACTTT
-	-	TRBV6-5	TRBJ1-2	CASSYGGRNYGYTF	TGTGCCAGCAGTTACGGAGGCAGGAACTATGGCTACACCTTC
TRBD2	-	TRBV3-1/TRBV3-2	TRBJ2-7	CASSRGGSSGTHEQYF	TGTGCCAGCAGCCGGGGGGGGTCTAGCGGTACCCACGAGCAGTACTTC
TRBD2	-	TRBV9	TRBJ2-3	CASSVETSRTDTQYF	TGTGCCAGCAGCGTGGAGACTAGCCGCACAGATACGCAGTATTTT
TRBD2	-	TRBV11-3	TRBJ2-6	CASSSLAGGVYGANVLTF	TGTGCCAGCAGCTCCCTAGCGGGAGGCGTATATGGGGCCAACGTCCTGACTTTC
-	-	TRBV7-2	TRBJ1-5	CASSLASFNQPQHF	TGTGCCAGCAGCTTAGCCAGTTTCAATCAGCCCCAGCATTTT
TRBD2	once	TRBV11-2	TRBJ2-4	CASSPLAGVAKNIQYF	TGTGCCAGCAGCCCTCTAGCGGGAGTAGCCAAAAACATTCAGTACTTC
TRBD1	-	TRBV24-1	TRBJ1-1	CATGNRQGMDNEAFF	TGTGCCACCGGAAATCGACAGGGGATGGATAATGAAGCTTTCTTT
-	-	TRBV6-1	TRBJ1-5	CASSESRVLAQHF	TGTGCCAGCAGTGAATCAAGAGTGCTGGCCCAGCATTTT
-	-	TRBV4-3	TRBJ2-3	CASSHDNTDTQYF	TGCGCCAGCAGCCACGACAACACAGATACGCAGTATTTT
TRBD1	-	TRBV18	TRBJ1-6	CASSPGQGNGSPLHF	TGTGCCAGCTCTCCGGGACAGGGGAATGGTTCACCCCTCCACTTT
-	-	TRBV5-6	TRBJ1-2	CASSPTVNYGYTF	TGTGCCAGCAGCCCTACAGTTAACTATGGCTACACCTTC
-	-	TRBV11-2	TRBJ1-2	CASSENRGYGYTF	TGTGCCAGCAGCGAGAACCGGGGCTATGGCTACACCTTC
-	-	TRBV7-2	TRBJ1-6	CASSLGGSYSPLHF	TGTGCCAGCAGCTTAGGAGGCAGTTATTCACCCCTCCACTTT
TRBD1	-	TRBV27	TRBJ1-2	CASSPDPQGIRFSTDGYTF	TGTGCCAGCAGTCCAGACCCACAGGGGATTCGGTTTAGTACGGATGGCTACACCTTC
-	-	TRBV6-5	TRBJ1-6	CASGYGNSPLHF	TGTGCCAGCGGCTACGGGAATTCACCCCTCCACTTT
-	once	TRBV7-3	TRBJ2-3	CASSLQGPDTQYF	TGTGCCAGCAGCCTACAGGGACCAGATACGCAGTATTTT
TRBD2	-	TRBV5-5	TRBJ2-2	CASRRTSGRENTGELFF	TGTGCCAGCAGGCGGACTAGCGGGAGAGAGAACACCGGGGAGCTGTTTTTT
TRBD1	-	TRBV11-2	TRBJ1-2	CASSLTDRDGYTF	TGTGCCAGCAGCCTAACGGACAGGGATGGCTACACCTTC
-	-	TRBV11-2	TRBJ1-2	CASSLGPGGDGYTF	TGTGCCAGCAGCTTAGGGCCCGGCGGGGATGGCTACACCTTC
-	-	TRBV5-1	TRBJ1-1	CASSAGRSGTEAFF	TGCGCCAGCAGCGCAGGGAGGAGCGGCACTGAAGCTTTCTTT
-	-	TRBV7-9	TRBJ1-5	CASSRGGADQPQHF	TGTGCCAGCAGCCGGGGAGGGGCCGATCAGCCCCAGCATTTT
-	-	TRBV11-2	TRBJ2-5	CASSTRTKSETQYF	TGTGCCAGCAGCACTCGGACTAAGTCTGAGACCCAGTACTTC
-	few	TRBV5-1	TRBJ2-5	CASSSLGGIETQYF	TGCGCCAGCAGCTCCCTTGGGGGGATCGAGACCCAGTACTTC
-	-	TRBV5-1	TRBJ1-2	CASSSSINNYGYTF	TGCGCCAGCAGCTCCAGTATCAACAACTATGGCTACACCTTC